This is a list of T cell receptor beta chains from one sample in a study of T-cell memory formation after mild COVID-19. TCRdb fed the 5' RACE reads into MiXCR, producing one record per CDR3 protein. The table shows some 280,000 distinct CDR3 sequences, with 15% to 20% occurring only once. Material for sequencing was PBMCs or a T cell subset sorted from them (not recorded which). These receptors all come from a man between 18 and 35 years old who had mild COVID-19 (a few samples of this study predate the infection). Cell type and time point are not known. The CDR3 runs from the conserved cysteine through the conserved F or W. The order of the fields is D gene, J gene, clone size, CDR3 length, V gene, CDR3 protein, CDR3 DNA. D genes are given only for firm matches. Expanded clones are given a class, and other clones once, few, many or no size at all.

d_call: NA
j_call: TRBJ2-3
clone_size: many
cdr3_length: 14
v_call: TRBV7-2
cdr3_aa: CASSSEWGTDTQYF
cdr3_nt: TGTGCCAGCAGCTCGGAGTGGGGCACAGATACGCAGTATTTT

d_call: NA
j_call: TRBJ1-2
clone_size: NA
cdr3_length: 13
v_call: TRBV5-1
cdr3_aa: CASSSGKARGYTF
cdr3_nt: TGCGCCAGCAGCAGCGGTAAAGCCCGGGGCTACACCTTC

d_call: NA
j_call: TRBJ2-7
clone_size: many
cdr3_length: 13
v_call: TRBV18
cdr3_aa: CASSAGSIYEQYF
cdr3_nt: TGTGCCAGCTCAGCAGGGTCGATCTACGAGCAGTACTTC

d_call: TRBD1
j_call: TRBJ1-2
clone_size: few
cdr3_length: 14
v_call: TRBV9
cdr3_aa: CASSVSQGAEGYTF
cdr3_nt: TGTGCCAGCAGCGTATCCCAGGGGGCGGAGGGCTACACCTTC

d_call: NA
j_call: TRBJ1-2
clone_size: NA
cdr3_length: 13
v_call: TRBV6-5
cdr3_aa: CASSYRVGYGYTF
cdr3_nt: TGTGCCAGCAGTTACAGGGTGGGCTATGGCTACACCTTC

d_call: TRBD2
j_call: TRBJ2-1
clone_size: NA
cdr3_length: 15
v_call: TRBV12-3/TRBV12-4
cdr3_aa: CASKRTSGGYNEQFF
cdr3_nt: TGTGCCAGCAAAAGGACTAGCGGGGGATACAATGAGCAGTTCTTC

d_call: TRBD1
j_call: TRBJ1-1
clone_size: NA
cdr3_length: 15
v_call: TRBV7-9
cdr3_aa: CASSFERTGHTEAFF
cdr3_nt: TGTGCCAGCAGCTTCGAAAGGACAGGGCACACTGAAGCTTTCTTT

d_call: NA
j_call: TRBJ2-2
clone_size: few
cdr3_length: 15
v_call: TRBV11-2
cdr3_aa: CASSLPLANTGELFF
cdr3_nt: TGTGCCAGCAGCTTACCACTAGCGAACACCGGGGAGCTGTTTTTT

d_call: TRBD1
j_call: TRBJ1-2
clone_size: NA
cdr3_length: 17
v_call: TRBV24-1
cdr3_aa: CATSDLPFGQGDYGYTF
cdr3_nt: TGTGCCACCAGTGATTTGCCCTTCGGACAGGGGGACTATGGCTACACCTTC

d_call: NA
j_call: TRBJ2-1
clone_size: NA
cdr3_length: 13
v_call: TRBV2
cdr3_aa: CASSSMGGPNQFF
cdr3_nt: TGTGCCAGCAGTTCTATGGGAGGACCAAACCAGTTCTTC

d_call: TRBD1
j_call: TRBJ2-1
clone_size: once
cdr3_length: 16
v_call: TRBV11-2
cdr3_aa: CASSLRQGESYNEQFF
cdr3_nt: TGTGCCAGCAGCCTTAGGCAGGGGGAATCCTACAATGAGCAGTTCTTC

d_call: NA
j_call: TRBJ2-2
clone_size: NA
cdr3_length: 16
v_call: TRBV7-9
cdr3_aa: CASSRRGLSNTGELFF
cdr3_nt: TGTGCCAGCAGCCGCCGGGGGCTGTCGAACACCGGGGAGCTGTTTTTT

d_call: NA
j_call: TRBJ2-2
clone_size: few
cdr3_length: 15
v_call: TRBV9
cdr3_aa: CASSVEIRGTGELFF
cdr3_nt: TGTGCCAGCAGCGTAGAAATTAGGGGAACCGGGGAGCTGTTTTTT

d_call: NA
j_call: TRBJ1-1
clone_size: many
cdr3_length: 12
v_call: TRBV7-9
cdr3_aa: CASSARDTEAFF
cdr3_nt: TGTGCCAGCAGCGCCCGGGACACTGAAGCTTTCTTT

d_call: NA
j_call: TRBJ1-1
clone_size: NA
cdr3_length: 13
v_call: TRBV6-2/TRBV6-3
cdr3_aa: CASSYQQNTEAFF
cdr3_nt: TGTGCCAGCAGTTATCAACAGAACACTGAAGCTTTCTTT

d_call: TRBD1
j_call: TRBJ1-6
clone_size: few
cdr3_length: 15
v_call: TRBV9
cdr3_aa: CASSAGQADNSPLHF
cdr3_nt: TGTGCCAGCAGCGCGGGACAGGCGGATAATTCACCCCTCCACTTT

d_call: NA
j_call: TRBJ1-4
clone_size: NA
cdr3_length: 14
v_call: TRBV6-5
cdr3_aa: CASSSDTLGEKLFF
cdr3_nt: TGTGCCAGCAGCTCGGACACCCTTGGAGAAAAACTGTTTTTT

d_call: TRBD1
j_call: TRBJ2-5
clone_size: many
cdr3_length: 15
v_call: TRBV12-3/TRBV12-4
cdr3_aa: CASSPLGTGGETQYF
cdr3_nt: TGTGCCAGCAGTCCCCTCGGGACAGGGGGGGAGACCCAGTACTTC

d_call: NA
j_call: TRBJ1-2
clone_size: NA
cdr3_length: 14
v_call: TRBV5-1
cdr3_aa: CASSPRTVNDGYTF
cdr3_nt: TGCGCCAGCAGCCCGAGGACAGTGAACGATGGCTACACCTTC

d_call: NA
j_call: TRBJ2-7
clone_size: NA
cdr3_length: 13
v_call: TRBV20-1
cdr3_aa: CSARDLRAYEQYF
cdr3_nt: TGCAGTGCTAGAGATCTCCGGGCCTACGAGCAGTACTTC

d_call: NA
j_call: TRBJ1-5
clone_size: NA
cdr3_length: 14
v_call: TRBV6-2/TRBV6-3
cdr3_aa: CASSTDSSNQPQHF
cdr3_nt: TGTGCCAGCAGTACCGACAGTTCTAATCAGCCCCAGCATTTT

d_call: TRBD1
j_call: TRBJ1-6
clone_size: few
cdr3_length: 14
v_call: TRBV9
cdr3_aa: CASSDGTGPLPLHF
cdr3_nt: TGTGCCAGCAGCGACGGGACAGGCCCCCTCCCCCTCCACTTT

d_call: NA
j_call: TRBJ1-4
clone_size: NA
cdr3_length: 15
v_call: TRBV7-2
cdr3_aa: CASSLVASAGEKLFF
cdr3_nt: TGTGCCAGCAGCTTAGTAGCAAGCGCCGGTGAAAAACTGTTTTTT

d_call: NA
j_call: TRBJ2-5
clone_size: NA
cdr3_length: 17
v_call: TRBV4-1
cdr3_aa: CASSQETGSPIQETQYF
cdr3_nt: TGCGCCAGCAGCCAGGAAACAGGGAGCCCGATCCAAGAGACCCAGTACTTC

d_call: NA
j_call: TRBJ2-5
clone_size: few
cdr3_length: 14
v_call: TRBV20-1
cdr3_aa: CSARVLGTQETQYF
cdr3_nt: TGCAGTGCTAGAGTACTAGGGACCCAAGAGACCCAGTACTTC

d_call: NA
j_call: TRBJ1-1
clone_size: few
cdr3_length: 13
v_call: TRBV9
cdr3_aa: CASSGGGPTEAFF
cdr3_nt: TGTGCCAGCAGCGGCGGGGGGCCCACTGAAGCTTTCTTT

d_call: TRBD1
j_call: TRBJ2-6
clone_size: few
cdr3_length: 16
v_call: TRBV6-2/TRBV6-3
cdr3_aa: CASMDRVSSGANVLTF
cdr3_nt: TGTGCCAGCATGGACAGGGTGAGCTCTGGGGCCAACGTCCTGACTTTC

d_call: TRBD1
j_call: TRBJ1-6
clone_size: many
cdr3_length: 14
v_call: TRBV2
cdr3_aa: CASRGQGGRTPLHF
cdr3_nt: TGTGCCAGCCGGGGACAGGGTGGGAGAACACCCCTCCACTTT

d_call: NA
j_call: TRBJ2-2
clone_size: NA
cdr3_length: 15
v_call: TRBV3-1
cdr3_aa: CASSYVRGNTGELFF
cdr3_nt: TGTGCCAGCAGCTATGTCAGGGGAAACACCGGGGAGCTGTTTTTT

d_call: TRBD1
j_call: TRBJ2-4
clone_size: NA
cdr3_length: 17
v_call: TRBV4-1
cdr3_aa: CASSPGPATGGKNIQYF
cdr3_nt: TGCGCCAGCAGCCCGGGCCCGGCTACAGGGGGGAAAAACATTCAGTACTTC

d_call: TRBD2
j_call: TRBJ2-6
clone_size: NA
cdr3_length: 17
v_call: TRBV20-1
cdr3_aa: CSARASSGLSGANVLTF
cdr3_nt: TGCAGTGCTAGGGCTTCTAGCGGCCTCTCTGGGGCCAACGTCCTGACTTTC

d_call: NA
j_call: TRBJ2-1
clone_size: few
cdr3_length: 15
v_call: TRBV7-2
cdr3_aa: CASSLAGGFHNEQFF
cdr3_nt: TGTGCCAGCAGCTTAGCGGGGGGCTTTCACAATGAGCAGTTCTTC

d_call: TRBD2
j_call: TRBJ2-5
clone_size: many
cdr3_length: 14
v_call: TRBV25-1
cdr3_aa: CASSEAGGKETQYF
cdr3_nt: TGTGCCAGCAGTGAAGCGGGGGGAAAAGAGACCCAGTACTTC

d_call: TRBD2
j_call: TRBJ2-1
clone_size: few
cdr3_length: 17
v_call: TRBV5-1
cdr3_aa: CASSLRGLAGGKNEQFF
cdr3_nt: TGCGCCAGCAGCCTCCGCGGCCTAGCGGGGGGGAAAAATGAGCAGTTCTTC

d_call: NA
j_call: TRBJ2-7
clone_size: NA
cdr3_length: 15
v_call: TRBV6-5
cdr3_aa: CASSYVASLPYEQYF
cdr3_nt: TGTGCCAGCAGTTACGTGGCTAGTCTCCCCTACGAGCAGTACTTC

d_call: NA
j_call: TRBJ1-2
clone_size: NA
cdr3_length: 11
v_call: TRBV25-1
cdr3_aa: CASSEYGGYTF
cdr3_nt: TGTGCCAGCAGTGAATATGGAGGCTACACCTTC

d_call: NA
j_call: TRBJ1-5
clone_size: few
cdr3_length: 16
v_call: TRBV10-3
cdr3_aa: CAISVSRSEGNQPQHF
cdr3_nt: TGTGCCATCAGTGTGAGTCGGAGTGAGGGCAATCAGCCCCAGCATTTT

d_call: NA
j_call: TRBJ2-2
clone_size: few
cdr3_length: 14
v_call: TRBV20-1
cdr3_aa: CSALSLGGNGELFF
cdr3_nt: TGCAGTGCCCTCTCCCTAGGGGGGAACGGGGAGCTGTTTTTT

d_call: TRBD1
j_call: TRBJ2-7
clone_size: NA
cdr3_length: 15
v_call: TRBV25-1
cdr3_aa: CASSLPGQGVGEQYF
cdr3_nt: TGTGCCAGCAGTCTACCGGGACAGGGGGTGGGCGAGCAGTACTTC

d_call: TRBD2
j_call: TRBJ2-3
clone_size: NA
cdr3_length: 15
v_call: TRBV5-5
cdr3_aa: CASSSSGGPSDTQYF
cdr3_nt: TGTGCCAGCAGCTCTAGCGGGGGGCCGTCGGATACGCAGTATTTT

d_call: TRBD2
j_call: TRBJ2-3
clone_size: NA
cdr3_length: 21
v_call: TRBV7-3
cdr3_aa: CASSLSARGLGAGGSTDTQYF
cdr3_nt: TGTGCCAGCAGCTTGTCGGCCAGGGGGCTTGGAGCGGGGGGGTCCACAGATACGCAGTATTTT

d_call: NA
j_call: TRBJ2-5
clone_size: NA
cdr3_length: 13
v_call: TRBV7-2
cdr3_aa: CASSSRMEGTQYF
cdr3_nt: TGTGCCAGCAGCTCACGAATGGAGGGGACCCAGTACTTC

d_call: TRBD2
j_call: TRBJ2-1
clone_size: NA
cdr3_length: 16
v_call: TRBV12-3/TRBV12-4
cdr3_aa: CASSLRRGGTYNEQFF
cdr3_nt: TGTGCCAGCAGTTTAAGGCGGGGGGGTACCTACAATGAGCAGTTCTTC

d_call: TRBD2
j_call: TRBJ2-1
clone_size: many
cdr3_length: 17
v_call: TRBV7-2
cdr3_aa: CASSFSGTSGGVNEQFF
cdr3_nt: TGTGCCAGCAGCTTCTCCGGGACTAGCGGGGGGGTAAATGAGCAGTTCTTC

d_call: TRBD2
j_call: TRBJ2-2
clone_size: NA
cdr3_length: 17
v_call: TRBV4-1
cdr3_aa: CASSQDWGGGNTGELFF
cdr3_nt: TGCGCCAGCAGCCAAGATTGGGGCGGGGGGAACACCGGGGAGCTGTTTTTT